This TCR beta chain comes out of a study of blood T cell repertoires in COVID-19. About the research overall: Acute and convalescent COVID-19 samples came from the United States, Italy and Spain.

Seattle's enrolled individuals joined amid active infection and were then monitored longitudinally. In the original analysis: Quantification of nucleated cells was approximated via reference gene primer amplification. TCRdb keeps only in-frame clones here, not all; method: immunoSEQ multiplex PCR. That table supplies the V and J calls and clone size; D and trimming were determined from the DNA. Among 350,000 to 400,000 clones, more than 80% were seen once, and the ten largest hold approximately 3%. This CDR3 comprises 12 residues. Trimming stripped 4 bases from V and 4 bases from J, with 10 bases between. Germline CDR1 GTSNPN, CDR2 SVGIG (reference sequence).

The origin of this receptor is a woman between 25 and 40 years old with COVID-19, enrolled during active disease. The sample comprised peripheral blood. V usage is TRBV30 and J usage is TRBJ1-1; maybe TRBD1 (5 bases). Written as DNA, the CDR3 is TGTGCCTGGATCCAGGGTTTCACTGAAGCTTTCTTT. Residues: CAWIQGFTEAFF. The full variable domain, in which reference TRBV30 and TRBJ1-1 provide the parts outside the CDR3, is SQTIHQWPATLVQPVGSPLSLECTVEGTSNPNLYWYRQAAGRGLQLLFYSVGIGQISSEVPQNLSASRPQDRQFILSSKKLLLSDSGFYLCAWIQGFTEAFFGQGTRLTVV.